The following is a T cell receptor (beta chain) sequence with its context. Its antigen remains unknown. The CDR3 is 15 amino acids. The germline V gene has CDR1 SGHTA and CDR2 FQGNSA. Trimming cost V 8 bases and J 5 bases, with 18 bases left between them. The data are from a study of T cell responses to AZD1222 COVID-19 vaccine. Study-level findings and limits: Unmutated regions of variants are reportedly targeted by nearly half of spike-specific TCRs. Spike was spanned by vaccine-associated CD4 TCRs, which were dominant at 160-218 and 743-854.

TCRdb keeps only in-frame clones here, not all; method: immunoSEQ multiplex PCR. The sample has fewer than 85,000 clones; around 86% are singletons. The TCR originated in an adult who received the AZD1222 COVID-19 vaccine. The chain is built from TRBV7-2 and TRBJ1-4, with no clear D. The material was peripheral blood, obtained 28 days after the second AZD1222 dose. CDR3 region: CASEKNPAGNEKLFF. DNA for the CDR3: TGTGCCAGCGAAAAGAATCCTGCGGGAAATGAAAAACTGTTTTTT.